What follows describes a single TCR beta chain. This PCR relied on a set of 60 Vbeta primers and 13 Jbeta primers. TCRdb keeps only in-frame clones here, not all; method: immunoSEQ multiplex PCR. The data show around 200,000 clones, about 86% seen once. The CDR3 sequence is 15 residues long. The trim removed 5 bases at V and 7 bases at J, leaving 10 bases unmatched. Germline lookup yields CDR1 SGHTA and CDR2 FQGTGA. The data were obtained in a study of cytomegalovirus exposure and HLA in healthy donors. Overall study: Approximately 180 million T cells yielded 120 million or so unique TCR beta sequences, as an earlier analysis found.

The material sequenced was PBMCs. The origin of this receptor is a woman in her 30s in good health and CMV-seronegative. J is TRBJ2-2 and V is TRBV7-3; 7 nucleotides line up with TRBD1. The CDR3 bases are TGTGCCAGCAGCCCTATTCCGGGACAGAACGGGGAGCTGTTTTTT. Protein product: CASSPIPGQNGELFF.